These 3 T cell receptor beta chains came from one sample sequenced in a study of blood T cell repertoires in COVID-19. TCRdb's copy holds only in-frame clones and misses some; the assay was immunoSEQ multiplex PCR. The sample yields a few hundred thousand clones, over 80% seen once. Input material: peripheral blood. The source of these receptors is a woman in her 40s who had recovered from COVID-19.

The chain uses TRBV4-1 and TRBJ2-6; no clear D. The germline V gene has CDR1 MGHRA and CDR2 YSYEKL. V was pared by 5 bases and J by 0 bases, with 11 bases between. The CDR3 spans 16 residues. The CDR3 region has the DNA TGCGCCAGCAGCTCCCGCGAAAGCTCTGGGGCCAACGTCCTGACTTTC. Its protein is CASSSRESSGANVLTF.

The chain has TRBV6-5 and TRBJ1-4; D call uncertain. Germline CDR1 MNHEY, CDR2 SVGAGI. V lost 2 bases, J lost 5 bases, and 12 bases lay in between. The CDR3 loop spans 15 amino acids. This chain's CDR3 is CASSYQPTGNEKLFF. CDR3 nucleotides: TGTGCCAGCAGTTACCAACCAACGGGGAATGAAAAACTGTTTTTT.

V and J are TRBV5-4 and TRBJ1-2; D might be TRBD1 (6 bases). The CDR3 runs 14 residues. With 4 bases removed from V and 2 bases from J, the gap between germline ends came to 12 bases. Germline assignment: CDR1 SGHNT and CDR2 YYREEE (reference sequence). The CDR3 DNA reads TGTGCCAGCAGCCCGGACAGAGCAAACTATGGCTACACCTTC. This gives the protein CASSPDRANYGYTF.